Listed below are T cell receptor beta chains from one sample, sequenced in a study of shared T cell receptors in the human thymus. Sequenced by immunoSEQ multiplex PCR; TCRdb stores in-frame clones only, minus some. This sample yields hundreds of thousands of clones, of which around nine tenths are seen a single time; 0.01% belongs to the top ten. In addition, the sample was reused for a study of human thymus T cells.

Sequencing used thymocytes. The source is a boy younger than two with a congenital heart defect. The CDR3 runs from the conserved cysteine through the conserved F or W. A D gene is named only where the DNA matches it firmly. Clone size, where shown, is once, few, many, or a class for clones that have expanded.

V gene: TRBV20-1
clone size: NA
J gene: TRBJ2-1
D gene: NA
CDR3 protein: CSARKGDEQFF
CDR3 DNA: TGCAGTGCTAGGAAGGGAGATGAGCAGTTCTTC

V gene: TRBV29-1
clone size: few
J gene: TRBJ1-2
D gene: NA
CDR3 protein: CSVKSAPRDPNYGYTF
CDR3 DNA: TGCAGCGTCAAGTCCGCCCCCAGGGATCCTAACTATGGCTACACCTTC

V gene: TRBV27
clone size: NA
J gene: TRBJ1-2
D gene: NA
CDR3 protein: CASSLSRVAVLGYTF
CDR3 DNA: TGTGCCAGCAGTTTATCCAGGGTAGCGGTTCTTGGCTACACCTTC

V gene: TRBV18
clone size: NA
J gene: TRBJ1-2
D gene: NA
CDR3 protein: CASSPPGDGYTF
CDR3 DNA: TGTGCCAGCTCACCGCCGGGGGATGGCTACACCTTC

V gene: TRBV27
clone size: NA
J gene: TRBJ2-7
D gene: TRBD1
CDR3 protein: CASSIDRGEQYF
CDR3 DNA: TGTGCCAGCAGTATCGACAGGGGCGAGCAGTACTTC

V gene: TRBV28
clone size: NA
J gene: TRBJ2-2
D gene: TRBD2
CDR3 protein: CASSFVSLAENTGELFF
CDR3 DNA: TGTGCCAGCAGTTTTGTATCGCTAGCGGAGAACACCGGGGAGCTGTTTTTT

V gene: TRBV4-3
clone size: NA
J gene: TRBJ2-3
D gene: NA
CDR3 protein: CASSQDRPSEACDLDTQYF
CDR3 DNA: TGCGCCAGCAGCCAAGATAGGCCTAGCGAGGCGTGTGATTTGGATACGCAGTATTTT

V gene: TRBV6-1
clone size: NA
J gene: TRBJ2-7
D gene: TRBD1
CDR3 protein: CASSRGQAGYEQYF
CDR3 DNA: TGTGCCAGCAGTAGGGGACAGGCGGGGTACGAGCAGTACTTC

V gene: TRBV7-9
clone size: NA
J gene: TRBJ1-2
D gene: NA
CDR3 protein: CASSAPGREYGYTF
CDR3 DNA: TGTGCCAGCAGCGCCCCCGGGAGAGAATATGGCTACACCTTC

V gene: TRBV19
clone size: NA
J gene: TRBJ2-7
D gene: TRBD2
CDR3 protein: CATSPVGAGGRYEQYF
CDR3 DNA: TGTGCCACCTCACCTGTGGGGGCGGGAGGTAGGTACGAGCAGTACTTC

V gene: TRBV2
clone size: NA
J gene: TRBJ2-1
D gene: TRBD2
CDR3 protein: CASSNRRAGAPYNEQFF
CDR3 DNA: TGTGCCAGCAGTAATAGGAGGGCGGGAGCCCCCTACAATGAGCAGTTCTTC

V gene: TRBV4-1
clone size: NA
J gene: TRBJ1-1
D gene: NA
CDR3 protein: CASSQDWEPTGNTEAFF
CDR3 DNA: TGCGCCAGCAGCCAAGATTGGGAACCGACAGGGAACACTGAAGCTTTCTTT

V gene: TRBV11-2
clone size: NA
J gene: TRBJ2-4
D gene: TRBD1
CDR3 protein: CASSLEGQGGNIQYF
CDR3 DNA: TGTGCCAGCAGCTTAGAGGGACAGGGGGGAAACATTCAGTACTTC

V gene: TRBV7-6
clone size: NA
J gene: TRBJ2-1
D gene: TRBD2
CDR3 protein: CASSSGPPGTIYNEQFF
CDR3 DNA: TGTGCCAGCAGCTCGGGACCACCCGGGACTATCTACAATGAGCAGTTCTTC

V gene: TRBV6-6
clone size: NA
J gene: TRBJ2-2
D gene: TRBD2
CDR3 protein: CASRASGRGNTGELFF
CDR3 DNA: TGTGCCAGCAGAGCTAGCGGGAGGGGGAACACCGGGGAGCTGTTTTTT

V gene: TRBV7-9
clone size: once
J gene: TRBJ2-7
D gene: TRBD1
CDR3 protein: CASSPGDRVTYEQYF
CDR3 DNA: TGTGCCAGCAGCCCCGGGGACAGGGTGACCTACGAGCAGTACTTC

V gene: TRBV23-1
clone size: NA
J gene: TRBJ2-7
D gene: NA
CDR3 protein: CASSQSPPGQPYEQYF
CDR3 DNA: TGCGCCAGCAGTCAATCCCCACCAGGGCAGCCCTACGAGCAGTACTTC

V gene: TRBV11-2
clone size: NA
J gene: TRBJ2-7
D gene: TRBD2
CDR3 protein: CASSLNSGRAYEQYF
CDR3 DNA: TGTGCCAGCAGCCTAAACAGCGGGAGGGCCTACGAGCAGTACTTC

V gene: TRBV5-1
clone size: NA
J gene: TRBJ1-3
D gene: NA
CDR3 protein: CASSHAGREDGNTIYF
CDR3 DNA: TGCGCCAGCAGCCATGCTGGCAGGGAAGATGGAAACACCATATATTTT

V gene: TRBV30
clone size: once
J gene: TRBJ1-2
D gene: NA
CDR3 protein: CAWTRPYGYTF
CDR3 DNA: TGTGCCTGGACGCGCCCCTATGGCTACACCTTC

V gene: TRBV28
clone size: NA
J gene: TRBJ2-7
D gene: NA
CDR3 protein: CASSLSRGQYESSYEQYF
CDR3 DNA: TGTGCCAGCAGTTTATCCCGAGGGCAGTACGAGAGCTCCTACGAGCAGTACTTC

V gene: TRBV18
clone size: NA
J gene: TRBJ2-1
D gene: TRBD1
CDR3 protein: CASSEDRRTYNEQFF
CDR3 DNA: TGTGCCAGCTCGGAGGACAGGCGTACCTACAATGAGCAGTTCTTC

V gene: TRBV28
clone size: NA
J gene: TRBJ2-5
D gene: NA
CDR3 protein: CASSFVIHGKVGKTQYF
CDR3 DNA: TGTGCCAGCAGTTTTGTCATTCACGGGAAGGTCGGGAAGACCCAGTACTTC

V gene: TRBV27
clone size: NA
J gene: TRBJ2-7
D gene: NA
CDR3 protein: CASSSTGATSYEQYF
CDR3 DNA: TGTGCCAGCAGTTCGACAGGAGCAACTTCCTACGAGCAGTACTTC

V gene: TRBV29-1
clone size: NA
J gene: TRBJ2-1
D gene: TRBD2
CDR3 protein: CSVGGREGCYNEQFF
CDR3 DNA: TGCAGCGTTGGAGGGCGGGAGGGCTGCTACAATGAGCAGTTCTTC

V gene: TRBV25-1
clone size: NA
J gene: TRBJ2-1
D gene: TRBD2
CDR3 protein: CASSEWGLAGASEQFF
CDR3 DNA: TGTGCCAGCAGTGAATGGGGACTAGCGGGAGCTTCTGAGCAGTTCTTC

V gene: TRBV5-5
clone size: NA
J gene: TRBJ2-7
D gene: TRBD2
CDR3 protein: CASSREYSGRASEQYF
CDR3 DNA: TGTGCCAGCAGTAGGGAGTATAGCGGGAGGGCCAGTGAGCAGTACTTC

V gene: TRBV28
clone size: NA
J gene: TRBJ2-7
D gene: NA
CDR3 protein: CASSFGRVDEQYF
CDR3 DNA: TGTGCCAGCAGTTTCGGCAGGGTGGACGAGCAGTACTTC

V gene: TRBV15
clone size: NA
J gene: TRBJ1-1
D gene: TRBD1
CDR3 protein: CATSERTGRNTEAFF
CDR3 DNA: TGTGCCACCAGCGAAAGGACAGGGCGGAACACTGAAGCTTTCTTT

V gene: TRBV4-3
clone size: NA
J gene: TRBJ2-2
D gene: TRBD1
CDR3 protein: CASSGHRGMAGELFF
CDR3 DNA: TGCGCCAGCAGCGGCCACAGGGGGATGGCCGGGGAGCTGTTTTTT

V gene: TRBV30
clone size: NA
J gene: TRBJ2-2
D gene: TRBD2
CDR3 protein: CAWSNSGRARGSNIGELFF
CDR3 DNA: TGTGCCTGGAGTAATAGCGGGAGGGCCCGGGGCAGCAATATCGGGGAGCTGTTTTTT

V gene: TRBV9
clone size: NA
J gene: TRBJ2-4
D gene: TRBD2
CDR3 protein: CASSVGGGNIQYF
CDR3 DNA: TGTGCCAGCAGCGTAGGGGGGGGAAACATTCAGTACTTC

V gene: TRBV30
clone size: NA
J gene: TRBJ2-2
D gene: TRBD2
CDR3 protein: CAWSVTSGRLNTGELFF
CDR3 DNA: TGTGCCTGGAGTGTAACTAGCGGGAGATTGAACACCGGGGAGCTGTTTTTT

V gene: TRBV10-3
clone size: NA
J gene: TRBJ2-1
D gene: NA
CDR3 protein: CAIKVTTHSSEHNEQFF
CDR3 DNA: TGTGCCATCAAAGTGACTACTCACTCCTCCGAGCACAATGAGCAGTTCTTC

V gene: TRBV6-5
clone size: NA
J gene: TRBJ1-1
D gene: TRBD1
CDR3 protein: CASSYARDRAPTEAFF
CDR3 DNA: TGTGCCAGCAGTTACGCCCGGGACAGGGCCCCCACTGAAGCTTTCTTT

V gene: TRBV5-4
clone size: NA
J gene: TRBJ2-3
D gene: NA
CDR3 protein: CASSPRQGSDTQYF
CDR3 DNA: TGTGCCAGCAGCCCGAGGCAAGGTTCAGATACGCAGTATTTT

V gene: TRBV19
clone size: NA
J gene: TRBJ1-1
D gene: NA
CDR3 protein: CASSIDGKKAPEAFF
CDR3 DNA: TGTGCCAGTAGTATCGACGGGAAGAAAGCACCTGAAGCTTTCTTT

V gene: TRBV7-9
clone size: NA
J gene: TRBJ2-2
D gene: TRBD1
CDR3 protein: CASSPDRTGELFF
CDR3 DNA: TGTGCCAGCAGCCCGGACAGGACCGGGGAGCTGTTTTTT

V gene: TRBV10-3
clone size: NA
J gene: TRBJ2-1
D gene: NA
CDR3 protein: CAISATGEDNEQFF
CDR3 DNA: TGTGCCATCAGCGCAACAGGGGAGGACAATGAGCAGTTCTTC

V gene: TRBV28
clone size: NA
J gene: TRBJ1-5
D gene: NA
CDR3 protein: CASSFGGSNQPQHF
CDR3 DNA: TGTGCCAGCAGTTTTGGGGGGAGCAATCAGCCCCAGCATTTT

V gene: TRBV28
clone size: NA
J gene: TRBJ2-1
D gene: NA
CDR3 protein: CASSIGEYEQFF
CDR3 DNA: TGTGCCAGCAGCATCGGGGAGTATGAGCAGTTCTTC

V gene: TRBV19
clone size: NA
J gene: TRBJ1-5
D gene: TRBD1
CDR3 protein: CASSFSDRASNQPQHF
CDR3 DNA: TGTGCCAGTAGTTTTTCAGACAGGGCTAGCAATCAGCCCCAGCATTTT